The entry below describes one T cell receptor (beta chain). Its antigen is undetermined. Unmatched junction bases numbered 9, after V lost 3 bases and J lost 0 bases. Germline CDR1 and CDR2: SGHAT and FQNNGV. The CDR3 contains 19 residues. These data originate in a study of cytomegalovirus exposure and HLA in healthy donors. The study's findings and limits: CMV serostatus was the sole immune exposure information available.

This PCR relied on a set of 60 Vbeta primers and 13 Jbeta primers. Data came from immunoSEQ multiplex PCR; TCRdb stores just in-frame clones and leaves some out. The table shows about 200,000 clones, with about 80% occurring only once. The genes are TRBV11-2 and TRBJ2-3, with 13 bases lining up with TRBD2. The receptor comes from a man under 40 in good health and CMV-seronegative. Material for sequencing was PBMCs. The CDR3 loop reads CASSFRLAGGDTSTDTQYF. DNA for the CDR3: TGTGCCAGCAGCTTCCGACTAGCGGGAGGAGATACTAGCACAGATACGCAGTATTTT.